This TCR beta chain was observed in a study of T cell changes during pregnancy in multiple sclerosis (dated by TCRdb to between 2018 and 2020). As for the study more broadly: Changes in the T cell repertoire over the course of pregnancy were examined in this study in women with multiple sclerosis.

Notes on this clone: It lacks a known antigen. No base quality information exists; no much larger clone differs at one position.

Library construction relied on the immunoSEQ multiplex PCR assay. Not all clones reach the TCRdb copy of this immuneACCESS table, which keeps in-frame sequences only. Checked studies attribute under half of the gap to unresolved V genes and leave the rest unexplained. For this sample there are roughly 59,000 clones; about 93% appear just once. The ten most abundant clones make up roughly 0.33% of the sample. The receptor comes from a female donor with multiple sclerosis, enrolled in a pregnancy study. Sequencing was performed on CD4+ T cells from peripheral blood mononuclear cells, taken before pregnancy.

CDR3 region: CASSLAGGLETQYF. The nucleotide sequence reads TGTGCCAGCAGCTTGGCGGGAGGGTTAGAGACCCAGTACTTC. The V and J segments used are TRBV7-6 and TRBJ2-5; the junction holds 9 bases that match TRBD2. Taken from cysteine to phenylalanine, the CDR3 has 14 residues. The sequence is cut down to CDR3 DNA, 42 bases in frame from base 1. Relative to germline, V is missing 3 bases and J is missing 4 bases, with 3 bases of the junction outside any gene match. Sequences SGHVS (CDR1) and FNYEAQ (CDR2) are obtained from the germline V gene.